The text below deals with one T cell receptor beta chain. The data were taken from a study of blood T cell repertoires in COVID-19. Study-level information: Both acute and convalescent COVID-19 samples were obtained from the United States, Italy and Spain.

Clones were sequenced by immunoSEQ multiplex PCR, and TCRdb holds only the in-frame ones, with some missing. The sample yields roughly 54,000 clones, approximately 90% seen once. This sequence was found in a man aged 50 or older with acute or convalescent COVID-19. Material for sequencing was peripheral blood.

The CDR3 region has the DNA TGTGCCAGCAGCTTAGGCACAGGGGATGTCTATGGCTACACCTTC. Translated, it gives CASSLGTGDVYGYTF. This sequence joins TRBV7-9 and TRBJ1-2; 7 positions agree with TRBD1. Looked up from germline, CDR1 is SEHNR and CDR2 is FQNEAQ (reference sequence). Trimming at V came to 1 base and at J to 4 bases, leaving 6 bases not matched to a gene. The CDR3 loop spans 15 amino acids.